The 26 T cell receptor beta chains reported below all come from one sample, sequenced in a study of T cells after yellow fever vaccination. TCRdb independently ran MiXCR on the 5' RACE reads; one entry per CDR3 protein. The data hold almost 600,000 distinct CDR3 sequences, with approximately 15% observed a single time. Specimen: PBMCs, collected on the day of the yellow fever booster vaccination. These receptor sequences come from a young man who received the YFV17D yellow fever vaccine.

The chain is built from TRBV5-1 and TRBJ2-1; D call uncertain. Germline CDR1 reads SGHRS; CDR2 reads YFSETQ. This CDR3 is built from 13 residues. Between the trimmed V and J ends, which lost 4 bases and 10 bases, there was a span of 15 bases. The CDR3 protein is CASSPGQQQEQFF. In nucleotides, the CDR3 is TGCGCCAGCAGCCCCGGCCAACAACAGGAGCAGTTCTTC.

This clonotype was picked up a small number of times. The junction departs from the called germline gene at one end, perhaps through a read error. This chain uses TRBV19 with TRBJ2-3, with 8 bases matching TRBD2. CDR1 and CDR2 from the germline V gene are LNHDA and SQIVND (reference sequence). CDR3 length: 11 amino acids. The CDR3, as DNA: TGTGCCAGTAGCGATCCGGGACTAGTCTCCTTT. Translating it yields CASSDPGLVSF.

The J gene is TRBJ1-1, the V gene TRBV20-1, with unresolved D. The V end lost 7 bases, the J end lost 3 bases, and 9 bases lay between the germline ends. This CDR3 region has 11 residues. Germline lookup yields CDR1 DFQATT and CDR2 SNEGSKA (reference sequence). This CDR3 is CSGGPYTEAFF. The CDR3 DNA reads as TGCAGTGGCGGACCTTACACTGAAGCTTTCTTT.

This clonotype was observed a few times. V and J are TRBV7-8 and TRBJ1-6; the match to TRBD1 covers 9 bases. V lost 5 bases, J lost 16 bases, and 6 bases stayed unmatched. The CDR3 contains 12 residues. CDR1 is SGHVS and CDR2 is FQNEAQ in the germline V gene. The CDR3 bases are TGTGCCAGCAGCCCCCACGGACAGGGGCTCCACTTT. This translates into CASSPHGQGLHF.

In its sample, this clonotype was seen a few times. The chain joins TRBV12-3 or TRBV12-4 to TRBJ2-7; TRBD1 or TRBD2 may be the D gene (5 bases each). Between the trimmed V and J ends, which lost 4 bases and 7 bases, there was a span of 14 bases. CDR3 size: 13 residues. The CDR3 nucleotides are TGTGCCAGCAGTTCCGGGACCCCGGGGGAGCAGTACTTC. This sequence encodes CASSSGTPGEQYF.

This clonotype was recorded a few times. The rearrangement links TRBV11-1 to TRBJ2-1; D remains unclear. CDR3 length: 18 amino acids. CDR1 and CDR2 from the germline V gene are SGHAT and FQDESV (reference sequence). Trimming shortened V by 2 bases and J by 0 bases, and 17 bases separated the two germline ends. This CDR3 reads CASSLNWLRMSSYNEQFF. CDR3 nucleotides: TGTGCCAGCAGCTTAAATTGGCTCAGAATGAGCTCCTACAATGAGCAGTTCTTC.

This clonotype has more than one count but fewer than ten. The rearrangement uses TRBV4-2 and TRBJ2-1; 8 bases are shared with TRBD2. J gave up 6 bases and V 1 base, and 2 bases lay outside the gene matches. CDR1 is LGHNA and CDR2 is YNFKEQ in the germline V gene. The length of the CDR3 is 14 residues. CDR3 nucleotides: TGTGCCAGCAGCCAAGTTCGGGAGGGCAATGAGCAGTTCTTC. Its translation is CASSQVREGNEQFF.

This clonotype was counted between two and nine times. The chain uses TRBV29-1 and TRBJ2-3; D may be TRBD2 (7 bases). This CDR3 is built from 13 residues. Germline V gene sequence: CDR1 SQVTM, CDR2 ANQGSEA. V dropped 6 bases and J dropped 4 bases, with 14 bases sitting between them. CDR3 DNA sequence: TGCAGCGTCGACGGGGGGCTCCCAGATACGCAGTATTTT. It translates to CSVDGGLPDTQYF.

This rearrangement joins TRBV20-1 to TRBJ2-3; TRBD2 agrees at 8 bases. CDR3 length equals 13 residues. The germline CDR1 and CDR2 sequences are DFQATT and SNEGSKA (reference sequence). V shed 0 bases, J shed 4 bases, and the junction held 0 bases outside the gene matches. The CDR3 coding sequence is TGCAGTGCTAGAGAAGCGGGAGCAGATACGCAGTATTTT. Protein: CSAREAGADTQYF.

V gene TRBV6-2 or TRBV6-3 combines with J gene TRBJ2-1, with 12 bases matching TRBD2. Germline loops: CDR1 MNHEY, CDR2 SVGEGT. The CDR3 spans 16 residues. V lost 6 bases, J lost 8 bases, and 11 bases stayed unmatched. The CDR3 here is CASRNEASGRVDEQFF. The CDR3 nucleotides read TGTGCCAGCAGAAATGAGGCTAGCGGGAGGGTCGATGAGCAGTTCTTC.

The chain has TRBV20-1 and TRBJ2-1; D possibly corresponds to TRBD1 (5 bases). CDR3 length equals 16 residues. The germline gives CDR1 DFQATT, CDR2 SNEGSKA (reference sequence). The germline V and J ends were trimmed by 1 base and 0 bases, with 13 bases remaining between them. The DNA for the CDR3 is TGCAGTGCTAGAGGGGGCTACGCTAGCTCCTACAATGAGCAGTTCTTC. This gives the protein CSARGGYASSYNEQFF.

The chain couples TRBV6-5 to TRBJ1-1; 10 bases map to TRBD1. The germline CDR1 and CDR2 sequences are MNHEY and SVGAGI. There are 15 residues in the CDR3. The trim removed 4 bases at V and 6 bases at J, leaving 8 bases unmatched. CDR3 residues: CASSFPGQGMAEAFF. The CDR3 nucleotides are TGTGCCAGCAGTTTCCCGGGACAGGGGATGGCTGAAGCTTTCTTT.

This chain uses TRBV5-1 with TRBJ1-1, with TRBD1 as a possible D gene (6 bases). The germline V gene has CDR1 SGHRS and CDR2 YFSETQ. There are 14 residues in the CDR3. V lost 5 bases to trimming and J lost 2 bases, with 13 bases between them. The CDR3 protein is CASSSTGINTEAFF. CDR3 bases: TGCGCCAGCAGTTCCACAGGGATCAACACTGAAGCTTTCTTT.

The chain uses TRBV18 and TRBJ2-5; D is unclear. This CDR3 comprises 15 residues. V shed 2 bases and J shed 3 bases, with 13 bases lying between them. Germline V gene lookup returns CDR1 KGHSH and CDR2 LQKENI. The CDR3 here is CASSPAGRNKETQYF. CDR3 coding DNA: TGTGCCAGCTCACCAGCCGGACGTAACAAAGAGACCCAGTACTTC.

This clonotype was detected ten times or more. The chain recombines TRBV12-3 or TRBV12-4 with TRBJ1-2; the D gene is possibly TRBD1 (5 bases). The V gene lost 5 bases and the J gene lost 8 bases, with 18 bases spanning the gap. The CDR3 loop spans 14 amino acids. The CDR3 DNA is TGTGCCAGCAGTGAAGGGACGTATGTACTAGGCTACACCTTC. Translated, it gives CASSEGTYVLGYTF.

The chain uses TRBV29-1 and TRBJ2-3; D is perhaps TRBD2 (5 bases). With 0 bases removed from V and 0 bases from J, the gap between germline ends came to 13 bases. In germline, CDR1 is SQVTM, CDR2 ANQGSEA. The CDR3 length is 16 residues. CDR3 sequence: CSVEEETTGSTDTQYF. CDR3 nucleotides: TGCAGCGTTGAAGAGGAGACTACTGGTAGCACAGATACGCAGTATTTT.

This clonotype was counted only a few times. J is TRBJ2-1 and V is TRBV7-2; D not certain. CDR3 length: 14 residues. The V gene's germline CDR1 is SGHTA and CDR2 FQGNSA. V dropped 1 base and J dropped 4 bases, with 8 bases sitting between them. The chain's CDR3 is CASSLVNLYNEQFF. CDR3 coding DNA: TGTGCCAGCAGCTTAGTAAACCTGTACAATGAGCAGTTCTTC.

This rearrangement joins TRBV15 to TRBJ2-1, with D perhaps assigned TRBD1 or TRBD2 (5 bases each). The CDR3 runs 15 residues. Germline CDR1 LNHNV, CDR2 YYDKDF (reference sequence). Trimming shortened V by 0 bases and J by 1 base, and 7 bases separated the two germline ends. CDR3 amino acids: CATSRERGSYNEQFF. The CDR3 bases are TGTGCCACCAGCAGAGAGAGGGGATCCTACAATGAGCAGTTCTTC. Based on the CDR3 plus reference TRBV15 and TRBJ2-1, the full variable domain is DAMVIQNPRYQVTQFGKPVTLSCSQTLNHNVMYWYQQKSSQAPKLLFHYYDKDFNNEADTPDNFQSRRPNTSFCFLDIRSPGLGDTAMYLCATSRERGSYNEQFFGPGTRLTVL.

This chain joins TRBV28 and TRBJ2-5, with D possibly called TRBD1 or TRBD2 (6 bases each). The CDR3 runs 16 residues. With 5 bases removed from V and 0 bases from J, the gap between germline ends came to 16 bases. From germline, CDR1 is MDHEN and CDR2 SYDVKM. The CDR3 coding sequence is TGTGCCAGCAGTCTCCTAGGGGGGAGTGACCAAGAGACCCAGTACTTC. Residues: CASSLLGGSDQETQYF. Variable domain in full (rest from reference TRBV28 and TRBJ2-5): DVKVTQSSRYLVKRTGEKVFLECVQDMDHENMFWYRQDPGLGLRLIYFSYDVKMKEKGDIPEGYSVSREKKERFSLILESASTNQTSMYLCASSLLGGSDQETQYFGPGTRLLVL.

This clonotype was counted a few times. The V gene is TRBV5-8, the J gene TRBJ2-5; no clear D gene. The ends were cut back, 6 bases at V and 5 bases at J, with 23 bases in the middle. The germline V gene has CDR1 SGHTS and CDR2 YDEGEE. The CDR3 runs 16 residues. CDR3 nucleotides: TGTGCCAGCAACAGACCCTTGGCGCAGATCTGGGAGACCCAGTACTTC. This sequence encodes CASNRPLAQIWETQYF.

This clonotype was seen only a few times. This chain uses TRBV14 with TRBJ2-7; D is perhaps TRBD1 or TRBD2 (5 bases each). The CDR3 has 16 amino acids. V shed 3 bases and J shed 6 bases, with 21 bases lying between them. Germline CDR1 reads SGHDN; CDR2 reads FVKESK. The CDR3 here is CASSHRTGQYLGEQYF. CDR3 nucleotides: TGTGCCAGCAGCCATCGTACGGGGCAATACTTGGGCGAGCAGTACTTC.

The rearrangement uses TRBV5-1 and TRBJ2-7; 7 nucleotides agree with TRBD1. Germline V gene sequence: CDR1 SGHRS, CDR2 YFSETQ. There are 15 residues in the CDR3. V gave up 6 bases and J gave up 3 bases; unmatched junction bases: 12. The CDR3 spells CASTSQPGQFYEQYF. The CDR3 DNA reads TGCGCCAGCACTTCCCAGCCGGGACAGTTCTACGAGCAGTACTTC.

The chain couples TRBV2 to TRBJ2-1; TRBD2 matches at 10 bases. The germline V gene encodes CDR1 SNHLY and CDR2 FYNNEI. This CDR3 comprises 15 residues. V gave up 7 bases and J gave up 5 bases; unmatched junction bases: 8. The CDR3 DNA follows: TGTGCCAGCACAACATCTACTAGCGGGAACAATGAGCAGTTCTTC. It specifies CASTTSTSGNNEQFF.

This clonotype was seen ten or more times. The J gene is TRBJ2-5, the V gene TRBV12-3 or TRBV12-4, with D perhaps TRBD1 or TRBD2 (5 bases each). V dropped 2 bases and J dropped 5 bases, with 15 bases sitting between them. The CDR3 contains 15 residues. The CDR3 reads CASSLWGRRGETQYF. CDR3 coding DNA: TGTGCCAGCAGTTTATGGGGCCGAAGAGGGGAGACCCAGTACTTC.

V usage is TRBV5-1 and J usage is TRBJ2-6; D unclear. V shed 4 bases and J shed 1 base, with 9 bases lying between them. CDR3 length: 15 amino acids. From germline, CDR1 is SGHRS and CDR2 YFSETQ. CDR3 in amino acids: CASSVGRSGANVLTF. CDR3 bases: TGCGCCAGCAGCGTAGGCAGGTCTGGGGCCAACGTCCTGACTTTC.

Only a few counts were recorded for this clonotype. The V gene is TRBV7-2, the J gene TRBJ2-3, with D hard to call. Per the germline V gene, CDR1 is SGHTA and CDR2 is FQGNSA. The CDR3 loop spans 15 amino acids. V was clipped by 0 bases and J by 0 bases, with 7 bases between them. The CDR3 region has the DNA TGTGCCAGCAGCTTAGCGTACTCTAGCACAGATACGCAGTATTTT. Translated, it gives CASSLAYSSTDTQYF.